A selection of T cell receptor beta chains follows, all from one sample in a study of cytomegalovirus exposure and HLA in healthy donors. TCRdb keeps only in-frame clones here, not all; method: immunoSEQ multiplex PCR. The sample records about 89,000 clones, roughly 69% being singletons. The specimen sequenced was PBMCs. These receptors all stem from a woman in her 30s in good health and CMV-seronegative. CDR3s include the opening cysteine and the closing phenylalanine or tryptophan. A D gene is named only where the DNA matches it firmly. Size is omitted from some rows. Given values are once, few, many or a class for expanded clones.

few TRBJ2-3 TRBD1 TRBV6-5 TGTGCCAGCAGTCTACAGGGGTACACAGATACGCAGTATTTT CASSLQGYTDTQYF
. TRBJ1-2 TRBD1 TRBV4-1 TGCGCCAGCAGCCTTAGAGGGACAGTCTATGGCTACACCTTC CASSLRGTVYGYTF
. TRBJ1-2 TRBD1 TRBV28 TGTGCCAGCAGAGGGGGCGCGGACTATGGCTACACCTTC CASRGGADYGYTF
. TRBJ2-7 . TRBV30 TGTGCCTGGAGTGGTACCTACGAGCAGTACTTC CAWSGTYEQYF
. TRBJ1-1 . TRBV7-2 TGTGCCAGCAGCTCCAGGGAGGACACTGAAGCTTTCTTT CASSSREDTEAFF
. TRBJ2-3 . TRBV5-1 TGCGCCAGCAGCCCCAAATTGACTAGTAGTATCCCAGATACGCAGTATTTT CASSPKLTSSIPDTQYF
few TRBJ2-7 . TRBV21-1 TGTGCCAGCAGCAATAGGACAGACCCACTTTCGTCCGAGCAGTACTTC CASSNRTDPLSSEQYF
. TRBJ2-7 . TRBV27 TGTGCCAGCAGTTTACGGCAGGCCAGGTACGAGCAGTACTTC CASSLRQARYEQYF
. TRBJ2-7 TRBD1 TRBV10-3 TGTGCCATCACTAATAACAGGGGGCCATCCTACGAGCAGTACTTC CAITNNRGPSYEQYF
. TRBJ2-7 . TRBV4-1 TGCGCCAGCAGCCAAGCAGAGACTTCCTACGAGCGGTACTTC CASSQAETSYERYF
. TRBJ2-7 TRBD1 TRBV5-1 TGCGCCAGCAGCGTGGACAGGGCCGAGCAGTACTTC CASSVDRAEQYF
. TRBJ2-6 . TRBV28 TGTGCCAGCAGCCCCCCCGGGTCTGGGGCCAACGTCCTGACTTTC CASSPPGSGANVLTF
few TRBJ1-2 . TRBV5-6 TGTGCCAGCAGCCTGGGCCCATTCCATCGGTATGGCTACACCTTC CASSLGPFHRYGYTF
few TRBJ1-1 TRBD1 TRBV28 TGTGCCAGCAGTTTACCTGGGACAGGGGGCTTGGTGAACACTGAAGCTTTCTTT CASSLPGTGGLVNTEAFF
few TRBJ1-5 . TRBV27 TGTGCCAGCAGTTTATCATGGGGAGCTTCCAATCAGCCCCAGCATTTT CASSLSWGASNQPQHF
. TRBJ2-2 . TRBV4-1 TGCGCCAGCAGGCTGGACGGACTCAACACCGGGGAGCTGTTTTTT CASRLDGLNTGELFF
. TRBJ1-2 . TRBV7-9 TGTGCCAGCAGACCTAGCTTGAACTATGGCTACACCTTC CASRPSLNYGYTF
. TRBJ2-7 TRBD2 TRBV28 TGTGCCAGCAGTCCCGCAGGACTAGCGGAGGGCGAGCAGTACTTC CASSPAGLAEGEQYF
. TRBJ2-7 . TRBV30 TGTGCCTGGAGTAGCGGATACGAGCAGTACTTC CAWSSGYEQYF
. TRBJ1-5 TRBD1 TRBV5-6 TGTGCCAGCAGTCCCGGGACAGGGATACAGCCCCAGCATTTT CASSPGTGIQPQHF
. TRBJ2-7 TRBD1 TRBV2 TGTGCCAGCAGCTTGACAGGGGGGGATTTCTACGAGCAGTACTTC CASSLTGGDFYEQYF
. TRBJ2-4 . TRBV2 TGTGCCAGCAGTGAGGGGACCTTAGGGGGAAACATTCAGTACTTC CASSEGTLGGNIQYF
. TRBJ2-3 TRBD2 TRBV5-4 TGTGCCAGCACCTCCTCGGCGGGGGGCCCCGATACGCAGTATTTT CASTSSAGGPDTQYF
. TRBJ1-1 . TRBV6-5 TGTGCCAGCAGGATTGGGGCCTACGGGGAAGCTTTCTTT CASRIGAYGEAFF
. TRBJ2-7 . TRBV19 TGTGCCAGTAGTAGACATAACGAGCAGTACTTC CASSRHNEQYF
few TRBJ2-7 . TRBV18 TGTGCCAGCTCACCTGAGGCCAACGAGCAGTACTTC CASSPEANEQYF
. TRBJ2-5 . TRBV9 TGTGCCAGCACCACAGGAGCGAGTAGGTTTCAAGAGACCCAGTACTTC CASTTGASRFQETQYF
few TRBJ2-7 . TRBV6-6 TGTGCCAGCAGTTACGAGTCGGGGGGCTGGTACGAGCAGTACTTC CASSYESGGWYEQYF
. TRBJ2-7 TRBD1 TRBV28 TGTGCCAGCAGTTCGAGGGACAGGGGGCGCGAGCAGTACTTC CASSSRDRGREQYF
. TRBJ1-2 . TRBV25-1 TGTGCCAGCAGTGAATGGGGGCCAGGGGCGGGGGACGGCTACACCTTC CASSEWGPGAGDGYTF
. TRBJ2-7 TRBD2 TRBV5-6 TGTGCCAGCAGCCAGCTAGCGGCGTACGAGCAGTACTTC CASSQLAAYEQYF
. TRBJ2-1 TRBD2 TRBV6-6 TGTGCCAGCAGGGCGGGACTAGCTAACAATGAGCAGTTCTTC CASRAGLANNEQFF
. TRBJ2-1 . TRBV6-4 TGTGCCAGCAGTGTTGTCGCCTACAATGAGCAGTTCTTC CASSVVAYNEQFF
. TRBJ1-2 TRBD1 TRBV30 TGTGCCTGGAGGAACAGGGGTGGCTACACCTTC CAWRNRGGYTF
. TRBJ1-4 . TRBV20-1 TGCAGTGCCCGCGCAACTGAAAAACTGTTTTTT CSARATEKLFF
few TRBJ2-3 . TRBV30 TGTGCCTGCCACCCAGGGGTCAGCACAGATACGCAGTATTTT CACHPGVSTDTQYF
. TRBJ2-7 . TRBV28 TGTGCCAGCAGATTTGACTACTACGAGCAGTACTTC CASRFDYYEQYF
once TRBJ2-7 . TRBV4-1 TGCGCCAGCAGCCAAGTCTCCCAGAACCACTACGAGCAGTACTTC CASSQVSQNHYEQYF
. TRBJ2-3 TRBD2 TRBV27 TGTGCCAGCGTCGGGGCTAGCGGTTATAGCACAGATACGCAGTATTTT CASVGASGYSTDTQYF
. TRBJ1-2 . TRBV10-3 TGTGCCATCAGTATTTCAGGAACCGCTAACTATGGCTACACCTTC CAISISGTANYGYTF
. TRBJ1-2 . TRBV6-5 TGTGCCAGCAGTTACTCAGGGCTTGACAGCACCTATGGCTACACCTTC CASSYSGLDSTYGYTF
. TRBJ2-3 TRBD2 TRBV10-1 TGCGCCAGCAGTGCCCCGAGTGGGGGGGTAACAGATACGCAGTATTTT CASSAPSGGVTDTQYF
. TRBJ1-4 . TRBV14 TGTGCCAGCAGCCTAAGGGGGAGTACTAATGAAAAACTGTTTTTT CASSLRGSTNEKLFF
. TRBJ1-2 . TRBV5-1 TGCGCCAGCAGCTTGGATCAGTCTTATGGCTACACCTTC CASSLDQSYGYTF
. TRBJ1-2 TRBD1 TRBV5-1 TGCGCCAGCAGCCTTGAGACAGGGGACTACACCTTC CASSLETGDYTF
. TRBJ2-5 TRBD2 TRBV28 TGTGCCAGCAGTTTATTCCAGCGGGGGCCAGGGGAGACCCAGTACTTC CASSLFQRGPGETQYF